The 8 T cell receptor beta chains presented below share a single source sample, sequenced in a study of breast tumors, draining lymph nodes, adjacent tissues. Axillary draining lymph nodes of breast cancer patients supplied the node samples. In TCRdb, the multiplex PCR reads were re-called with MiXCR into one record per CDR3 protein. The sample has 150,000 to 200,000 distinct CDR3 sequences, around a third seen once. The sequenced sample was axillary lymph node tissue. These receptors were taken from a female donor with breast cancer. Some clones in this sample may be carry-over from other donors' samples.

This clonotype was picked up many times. CDR3: CATSRTPGQGAKGEQFF. The CDR3 DNA sequence: TGTGCCACCAGCAGAACCCCTGGACAGGGGGCGAAGGGTGAGCAGTTCTTC. This rearrangement joins TRBV15 to TRBJ2-1, with 11 bases identical to TRBD1. V lost 2 bases, J lost 9 bases, and 12 bases stayed unmatched. The germline V gene encodes CDR1 LNHNV and CDR2 YYDKDF (reference sequence). The CDR3 has 17 residues.

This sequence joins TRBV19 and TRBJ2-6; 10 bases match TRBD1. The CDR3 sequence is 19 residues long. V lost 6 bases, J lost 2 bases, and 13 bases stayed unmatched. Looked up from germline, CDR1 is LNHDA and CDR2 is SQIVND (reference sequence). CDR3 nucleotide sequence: TGTGCCAGTAGCACTCCCTGGGACAGGGGACTGGCTGGGGCCAACGTCCTGACTTTC. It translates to CASSTPWDRGLAGANVLTF. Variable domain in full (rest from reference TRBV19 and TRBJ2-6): DGGITQSPKYLFRKEGQNVTLSCEQNLNHDAMYWYRQDPGQGLRLIYYSQIVNDFQKGDIAEGYSVSREKKESFPLTVTSAQKNPTAFYLCASSTPWDRGLAGANVLTFGAGSRLTVL.

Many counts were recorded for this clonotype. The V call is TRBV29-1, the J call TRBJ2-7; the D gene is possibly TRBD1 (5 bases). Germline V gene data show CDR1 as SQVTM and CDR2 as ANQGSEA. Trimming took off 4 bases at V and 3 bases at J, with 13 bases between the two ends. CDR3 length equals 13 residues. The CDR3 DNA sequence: TGCAGCGTTGGTAAGGGGCCGAACTACGAGCAGTACTTC. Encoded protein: CSVGKGPNYEQYF.

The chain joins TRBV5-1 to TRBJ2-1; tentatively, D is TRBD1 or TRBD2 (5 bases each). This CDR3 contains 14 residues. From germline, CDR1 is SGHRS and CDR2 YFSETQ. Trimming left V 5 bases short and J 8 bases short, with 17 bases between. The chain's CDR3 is CASRSGRGQDEQFF. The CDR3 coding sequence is TGCGCCAGCAGGTCAGGGAGAGGTCAAGATGAGCAGTTCTTC.

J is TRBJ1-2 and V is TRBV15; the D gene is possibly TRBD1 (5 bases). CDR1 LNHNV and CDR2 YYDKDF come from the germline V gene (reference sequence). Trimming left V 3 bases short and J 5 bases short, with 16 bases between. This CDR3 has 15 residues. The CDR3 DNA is TGTGCCACCAGCAGCGGGGGTGATCTTGAGTATGGCTACACCTTC. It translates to CATSSGGDLEYGYTF.

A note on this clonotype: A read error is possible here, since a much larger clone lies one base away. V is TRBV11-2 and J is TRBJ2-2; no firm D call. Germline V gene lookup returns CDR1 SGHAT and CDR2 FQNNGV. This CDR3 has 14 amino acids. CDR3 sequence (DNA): TGTGTCAGCATGCCGATTAAGGGCACCGGGGAGCTGTTTTTT. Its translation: CVSMPIKGTGELFF.

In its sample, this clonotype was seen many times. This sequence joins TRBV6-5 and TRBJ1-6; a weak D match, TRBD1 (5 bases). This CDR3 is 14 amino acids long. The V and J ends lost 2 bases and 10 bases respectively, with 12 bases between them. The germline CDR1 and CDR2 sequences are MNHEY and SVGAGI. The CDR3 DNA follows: TGTGCCAGCAGTTACGAGGGGAAGTGGTCACCCCTCCACTTT. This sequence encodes CASSYEGKWSPLHF.

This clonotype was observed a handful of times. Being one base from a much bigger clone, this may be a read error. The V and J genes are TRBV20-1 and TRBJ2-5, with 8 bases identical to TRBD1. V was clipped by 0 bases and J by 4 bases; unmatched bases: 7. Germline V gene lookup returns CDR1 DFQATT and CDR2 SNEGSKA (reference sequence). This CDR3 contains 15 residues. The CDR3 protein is CSARDVTGVPETQYF. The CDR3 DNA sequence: TGCAGTGCTAGAGATGTGACAGGGGTCCCAGAGACCCAGTACTTC.